The present entry profiles one T cell receptor (beta chain) with its context. Antigen specificity is unknown. This entry comes from a study of PD-1 blockade in mismatch repair-deficient tumors. The method was immunoSEQ multiplex PCR; TCRdb's version includes in-frame clones alone and lacks a portion of them. The sample includes under 9,500 clones, approximately 88% of them seen just once. Time point denoted: approximately eleven-day in vitro stimulation with candidate neoantigen peptide 7. Germline V gene lookup returns CDR1 MNHNS and CDR2 SASEGT. V lost 1 base and J 3 bases, leaving 18 bases between the germline ends. The CDR3 covers 17 residues.

This material consisted of cells cultured in vitro, taken from a patient treated with pembrolizumab. This TCR was recovered from an adult with mismatch repair-deficient cancer. This chain connects TRBV6-1 to TRBJ1-1; maybe TRBD1 (6 bases). Written as DNA, the CDR3 is TGTGCCAGCAGTGAAGACTTAAAGGGGGAGGCGGACACTGAAGCTTTCTTT. Protein: CASSEDLKGEADTEAFF.